Following are 14 T cell receptor beta chains from one sample sequenced in a study of cytomegalovirus exposure and HLA in healthy donors. Primers included in the PCR were 60 Vbeta and 13 Jbeta primers. Profiled with immunoSEQ multiplex PCR; TCRdb holds only in-frame clones, not every one. Among about 210,000 clones listed, over 80% were seen once. Sequenced sample: PBMCs. Source of these receptors: a man in his forties in good health and CMV-seropositive.

The chain combines TRBV4-1 with TRBJ2-2; D is possibly TRBD1 (6 bases). V was cut by 0 bases and J by 7 bases, with 12 bases left in between. The CDR3 has 15 amino acids. Germline loops: CDR1 MGHRA, CDR2 YSYEKL. The CDR3 sequence: CASSQDRGNGGELFF. As DNA, the CDR3 is TGCGCCAGCAGCCAAGACAGGGGTAACGGCGGGGAGCTGTTTTTT.

The rearrangement uses TRBV27 and TRBJ1-1; 8 bases align to TRBD1. The CDR3 has 15 residues. The germline V gene has CDR1 MNHEY and CDR2 SMNVEV (reference sequence). The V gene end was trimmed by 5 bases and the J gene end by 0 bases; junction bases not matched to a gene: 5. This CDR3 reads CASSPGTGMNTEAFF. CDR3 in DNA: TGTGCCAGCAGTCCCGGGACAGGAATGAACACTGAAGCTTTCTTT.

The chain is built from TRBV5-5 and TRBJ2-7; D might be TRBD2 (5 bases). Trimming pared 1 base from V and 5 bases from J, leaving 13 bases between. Germline V gene sequence: CDR1 SGHKS, CDR2 YYEKEE (reference sequence). The CDR3 covers 14 residues. In DNA, the CDR3 is TGTGCCAGCAGCTTGCCCGGGGAAGTCGACGAGCAGTACGTC. This codes for CASSLPGEVDEQYV.

The rearrangement joins TRBV5-4 to TRBJ2-5, with 9 bases identical to TRBD1. From germline, CDR1 is SGHNT and CDR2 YYREEE (reference sequence). CDR3 length equals 16 residues. V shed 3 bases, J shed 0 bases, and the junction held 6 bases outside the gene matches. This chain's CDR3 is CASSSGQGLNQETQYF. The DNA of the CDR3 is TGTGCCAGCAGCTCGGGACAGGGATTAAACCAAGAGACCCAGTACTTC.

This clone was detected only once. The chain carries TRBV11-2 and TRBJ1-5; TRBD1 aligns across 8 bases. This CDR3 comprises 16 residues. The germline gives CDR1 SGHAT, CDR2 FQNNGV. The J segment lost 1 base and the V segment lost 5 bases, leaving 7 bases of the junction unmatched. The CDR3 reads CASSPGGARSNQPQHF. The CDR3 region has the DNA TGTGCCAGCAGCCCAGGGGGCGCGAGGAGCAATCAGCCCCAGCATTTT.

The V gene is TRBV9, the J gene TRBJ2-1, with TRBD2 identical over 10 bases. The length of the CDR3 is 16 residues. After removal of 1 base from V and 3 bases from J, the junction contained 4 bases not matched to a gene. Germline V gives CDR1 SGDLS, CDR2 YYNGEE. This chain's CDR3 is CASSVPTSGNYNEQFF. The CDR3 bases are TGTGCCAGCAGCGTACCCACTAGCGGGAACTACAATGAGCAGTTCTTC.

The genes are TRBV7-2 and TRBJ1-3, with D hard to call. The CDR3 contains 14 residues. V was pared by 3 bases and J by 1 base, with 7 bases between. CDR1 is SGHTA, CDR2 FQGNSA, per germline. The CDR3 DNA reads TGTGCCAGCAGCTTCGGCGGGTCTGGAAACACCATATATTTT. Translation gives CASSFGGSGNTIYF. The full variable domain, completed using reference TRBV7-2 and TRBJ1-3, is GAGVSQSPSNKVTEKGKDVELRCDPISGHTALYWYRQSLGQGLEFLIYFQGNSAPDKSGLPSDRFSAERTGGSVSTLTIQRTQQEDSAVYLCASSFGGSGNTIYFGEGSWLTVV.

This clone was recorded a few times. This chain joins TRBV27 and TRBJ1-5; 9 bases fit TRBD1. Trimming took 4 bases from V and 5 from J; bases not matched to a gene: 6. Germline CDR1 reads MNHEY; CDR2 reads SMNVEV (reference sequence). This CDR3 is 15 amino acids long. This chain's CDR3 is CASSSLGQGDQPQHF. The CDR3 DNA is TGTGCCAGCAGTTCCCTGGGACAGGGCGATCAGCCCCAGCATTTT.

The rearrangement joins TRBV27 to TRBJ2-2, with 11 bases matching TRBD1. Germline V gives CDR1 MNHEY, CDR2 SMNVEV (reference sequence). The CDR3 spans 16 residues. With V trimmed by 5 bases and J by 6 bases, 8 bases remained unmatched. DNA for the CDR3: TGTGCCAGCAGTCCTGGACAGGGGGCGATCGCCGGGGAGCTGTTTTTT. It yields the protein CASSPGQGAIAGELFF.

This chain connects TRBV11-2 to TRBJ1-3; D possibly corresponds to TRBD1 (6 bases). V was clipped by 5 bases and J by 7 bases, with 15 bases between them. The germline gives CDR1 SGHAT, CDR2 FQNNGV. The CDR3 is made up of 14 amino acids. The CDR3 DNA sequence: TGTGCCAGCAGCCTGACCGGGACACAGAACACCATATATTTT. It specifies CASSLTGTQNTIYF.

The chain employs TRBV18 and TRBJ2-3; 8 nucleotides align to TRBD1. The V and J ends lost 4 bases and 6 bases, in that order; junction bases with no gene match: 6. In germline, CDR1 is KGHSH, CDR2 LQKENI. The CDR3 spans 14 residues. Here the CDR3 DNA reads TGTGCCAGCTCACTGGACAGGGATATGGATACGCAGTATTTT. It translates to CASSLDRDMDTQYF.

The chain recombines TRBV2 with TRBJ1-1; 8 bases match TRBD1. Germline V gene sequence: CDR1 SNHLY, CDR2 FYNNEI. V was pared by 10 bases and J by 0 bases, with 4 bases of the junction left unmatched. CDR3 length: 13 residues. The CDR3 protein is CATRQGLNTEAFF. For the CDR3, the DNA is TGTGCCACCCGACAGGGGTTGAACACTGAAGCTTTCTTT.

As DNA, the CDR3 is TGTGCCAGCAGGGGAGCCACTGAAGCTTTCTTT. Residues: CASRGATEAFF. V gene TRBV6-6 combines with J gene TRBJ1-1, with D uncertain. CDR1 MNHNY and CDR2 SVGAGI come from the germline V gene (reference sequence). Trimming left V 6 bases short and J 4 bases short, with 6 bases between. This CDR3 has 11 residues.

The rearrangement uses TRBV9 and TRBJ2-7, with 9 bases matching TRBD1. The J segment lost 5 bases and the V segment lost 0 bases, leaving 0 bases of the junction unmatched. This CDR3 has 13 residues. Germline V lookup: CDR1 SGDLS, CDR2 YYNGEE. The CDR3 DNA is TGTGCCAGCAGCGTAGGGACAGGGGACGAGCAGTACTTC. It specifies CASSVGTGDEQYF.